This note documents a single T cell receptor beta chain sequence. This entry comes from a study of molecular identifiers for immune sequencing clone quantification. Germline V gives CDR1 ENHRY, CDR2 SYGVKD. V was clipped by 0 bases and J by 1 base, with 3 bases between them. The CDR3 covers 13 residues. TCRdb ran MiXCR on the PCR reads and lists one entry per CDR3 protein. Seen here are 40,000 to 65,000 distinct CDR3 sequences, around 34% observed once, and the top ten hold around 4%. This chain uses TRBV10-3 with TRBJ1-1; D gene uncertain. The receptor was derived from a human donor in good health. Some libraries in this study had Jurkat cell RNA spiked in. The sample taken for sequencing was naive CD8+ T cells from blood, with Jurkat cell RNA spiked in. Noted subset: FACS-sorted CD8+CD4-CCR7+CD45RA+ naive T cells. The DNA of the CDR3 is TGTGCCATCAGTGAGTCTCGGAACACTGAAGCTTTCTTT. Amino acid sequence: CAISESRNTEAFF.